This T cell receptor (beta chain) derives from a study of early T cells in non-severe SARS-CoV-2 infection. CDR1 and CDR2 from the germline V gene are SGHTA and FQGNSA. V lost 5 bases to trimming and J lost 2 bases, with 12 bases between them. The CDR3 runs 15 residues. Unique molecular identifiers were added to individual cDNA molecules. Using its own MiXCR run on the 5' RACE reads, TCRdb lists one record per CDR3 protein. Of approximately 79,000 distinct CDR3 sequences listed, 9.5% to 15% are singletons. This clonotype was observed a handful of times. The rearrangement uses TRBV7-2 and TRBJ1-4; no clear D. This clonotype was sampled from an adult who was a healthcare worker with PCR-confirmed SARS-CoV-2 infection or an uninfected control (not recorded which). Sequenced input: whole blood. The CDR3 is CASSPNVGTNEKLFF. Here the CDR3 DNA reads TGTGCCAGCAGCCCGAACGTGGGGACTAATGAAAAACTGTTTTTT. The full variable domain, completed using reference TRBV7-2 and TRBJ1-4, is GAGVSQSPSNKVTEKGKDVELRCDPISGHTALYWYRQSLGQGLEFLIYFQGNSAPDKSGLPSDRFSAERTGGSVSTLTIQRTQQEDSAVYLCASSPNVGTNEKLFFGSGTQLSVL.